The 18 T cell receptor beta chains given below trace back to one sample, sequenced in a study of T-cell reconstitution after alpha-beta-depleted transplantation in children (TCRdb year 2016). To prepare the library, PCR was applied. The data were produced on an Illumina HiSeq 2500. Molecular barcoding was employed in the preparation of TCR libraries, with unique molecular identifiers being used to normalize TCRbeta repertoire quantification. The public reads were quality trimmed at Q25 with fastp and then assembled into clones with MiXCR by TCRdb, keeping productive beta chains. When rows share a CDR3 protein, they turn into one entry using the most common DNA and genes. Here the sample has 700,000 to 850,000 distinct CDR3 sequences; around 17% occur a single time. Of the sample, around 5% falls within the top ten clones. The treatment or condition tag for this specimen amounts to: allogeneic hematopoietic cell transplantation with graft depleted of TCRalphabeta T cells and CD19 B cells.

The starting material was PBMCs, mostly from graft donor cells, obtained 360 days after TCRalphabeta/CD19-depleted stem cell transplant. All receptors come from a male patient under 18 who had a stem cell transplant for acute lymphoblastic leukemia, so the T cells may come from the graft donor.

This clonotype came up many times. The genes are TRBV29-1 and TRBJ1-3, with D possibly matching TRBD1 (6 bases). The CDR3 loop spans 13 amino acids. Trimming took off 3 bases at V and 3 bases at J, with 9 bases between the two ends. Germline lookup yields CDR1 SQVTM and CDR2 ANQGSEA. CDR3 region: CSVENRDGNTIYF. For the CDR3, the DNA is TGCAGCGTTGAGAACAGGGATGGAAACACCATATATTTT.

This clonotype came up a few times. J is TRBJ2-1 and V is TRBV27, with D perhaps matching TRBD1 or TRBD2 (6 bases each). In germline, CDR1 is MNHEY, CDR2 SMNVEV (reference sequence). The CDR3 spans 17 residues. V was shortened by 2 bases and J by 7 bases, with 21 bases between the two germline ends. CDR3 region: CASSLRSGGGNGNEQFF. CDR3 nucleotide sequence: TGTGCCAGCAGTTTACGCTCCGGGGGCGGTAACGGGAATGAGCAGTTCTTC.

The rearrangement links TRBV12-3 or TRBV12-4 to TRBJ2-1, with 8 bases fitting TRBD2. CDR3 length: 13 residues. The V gene end was trimmed by 8 bases and the J gene end by 10 bases; junction bases not matched to a gene: 10. CDR3 region: CASGTSGFTEQFF. CDR3 sequence (DNA): TGTGCCAGCGGCACTAGCGGTTTTACGGAGCAGTTCTTC.

This sequence joins TRBV20-1 and TRBJ2-3, with TRBD2 identical over 9 bases. Per the germline V gene, CDR1 is DFQATT and CDR2 is SNEGSKA (reference sequence). This CDR3 is 19 amino acids long. V shed 0 bases and J 3 bases; nucleotides not matched to a gene: 16. CDR3 loop: CSARDPRAGGRLRTDTQYF. CDR3 coding DNA: TGCAGTGCTAGAGATCCGAGGGCGGGAGGGCGATTAAGAACAGATACGCAGTATTTT.

J is TRBJ2-2 and V is TRBV5-1, with D tentatively TRBD2 (6 bases). CDR1 and CDR2 from the germline V gene are SGHRS and YFSETQ. This CDR3 contains 14 residues. With 5 bases removed from V and 4 bases from J, the gap between germline ends came to 12 bases. CDR3 residues: CASRPGLLTGELFF. The DNA of the CDR3 is TGCGCCAGCAGGCCGGGACTCCTCACCGGGGAGCTGTTTTTT.

This sequence joins TRBV28 and TRBJ2-1, with TRBD1 matching over 10 bases. Trimming at V came to 6 bases and at J to 7 bases, leaving 9 bases not matched to a gene. Germline CDR1 and CDR2: MDHEN and SYDVKM. CDR3 length: 15 residues. The CDR3 nucleotides read TGTGCCAGCAGGCCCCGGGACAGGGGAAAAAATGAGCAGTTCTTC. It yields the protein CASRPRDRGKNEQFF.

V is TRBV19 and J is TRBJ2-1, with TRBD2 matching 9 bases. Germline V gene lookup returns CDR1 LNHDA and CDR2 SQIVND (reference sequence). The CDR3 is made up of 16 amino acids. J was trimmed by 2 bases and V by 8 bases; bases with no gene match: 10. This CDR3 is CASVPGSGSTYNEQFF. Written as DNA, the CDR3 is TGTGCCAGTGTCCCCGGTAGCGGGAGTACCTACAATGAGCAGTTCTTC.

This clonotype was found a few times. The chain joins TRBV29-1 to TRBJ2-7; TRBD2 agrees at 13 bases. The CDR3 sequence is 15 residues long. Germline V gene data show CDR1 as SQVTM and CDR2 as ANQGSEA. The J segment lost 6 bases and the V segment lost 6 bases, leaving 11 bases of the junction unmatched. In DNA, the CDR3 is TGCAGCGTCGTTAGACTAGCGGGAGGTAAAGGCGAGCAGTACTTC. Its translation is CSVVRLAGGKGEQYF.

This clonotype was seen a handful of times. The V gene is TRBV4-1, the J gene TRBJ2-1; no clear D gene. Trimming pared 10 bases from V and 0 bases from J, leaving 13 bases between. CDR3 length equals 14 residues. CDR1 and CDR2 from the germline V gene are MGHRA and YSYEKL. The CDR3 spells CATALGSSYNEQFF. The DNA of the CDR3 is TGCGCCACTGCCCTCGGGTCCTCCTACAATGAGCAGTTCTTC.

The chain links TRBV7-9 to TRBJ2-7; 9 nucleotides agree with TRBD2. V shed 8 bases and J 3 bases; nucleotides not matched to a gene: 14. This CDR3 region has 16 residues. Germline V gene data show CDR1 as SEHNR and CDR2 as FQNEAQ (reference sequence). In DNA, the CDR3 is TGTGCCAGCGGCTACTTCTTAGCGGGAGACGGCTACGAGCAGTACTTC. This translates into CASGYFLAGDGYEQYF. The complete variable domain, with remaining parts taken from reference TRBV7-9 and TRBJ2-7, reads DTGVSQNPRHKITKRGQNVTFRCDPISEHNRLYWYRQTLGQGPEFLTYFQNEAQLEKSRLLSDRFSAERPKGSFSTLEIQRTEQGDSAMYLCASGYFLAGDGYEQYFGPGTRLTVT.

The chain uses TRBV30 and TRBJ2-1; 10 bases are shared with TRBD2. J gave up 5 bases and V 0 bases, and 4 bases lay outside the gene matches. The CDR3 covers 15 residues. Germline V CDR1 and CDR2: GTSNPN, SVGIG (reference sequence). CDR3 bases: TGTGCCTGGAGTGTCCAACTAGCGGGAAACAATGAGCAGTTCTTC. Translation: CAWSVQLAGNNEQFF.

J is TRBJ2-5 and V is TRBV6-5; 8 bases align to TRBD2. CDR3 length: 17 amino acids. V was clipped by 4 bases and J by 8 bases; unmatched bases: 18. Germline assignment: CDR1 MNHEY and CDR2 SVGAGI. The CDR3 is CASSSGVRREGLGTQYF. In DNA form, the CDR3 reads TGTGCCAGCAGTTCGGGGGTTCGTCGGGAGGGCCTCGGTACCCAGTACTTC.

The rearrangement uses TRBV7-9 and TRBJ1-1, with TRBD1 as a possible D gene (5 bases). V was pared by 5 bases and J by 4 bases, with 20 bases between. The CDR3 consists of 16 residues. Germline lookup yields CDR1 SEHNR and CDR2 FQNEAQ (reference sequence). The CDR3 coding sequence is TGTGCCAGCAGCCGCCCGGCCATTAAGGGGTTCACTGAAGCTTTCTTT. Translating gives CASSRPAIKGFTEAFF.

The CDR3 protein is CASSWATGQDEQYF. The CDR3 DNA reads TGTGCCAGCAGCTGGGCCACCGGACAGGACGAGCAGTACTTC. The chain has TRBV27 and TRBJ2-7; 7 bases are shared with TRBD1. CDR1 MNHEY and CDR2 SMNVEV come from the germline V gene (reference sequence). This CDR3 spans 14 amino acids. V gave up 6 bases and J gave up 5 bases; unmatched junction bases: 10.

This clonotype has more than one count but fewer than ten. CDR3 protein: CASTDSGNEQFF. Written as DNA, the CDR3 is TGTGCCAGTACGGACTCAGGCAATGAGCAGTTCTTC. The genes are TRBV9 and TRBJ2-1; possibly TRBD2 for D (5 bases). CDR3 length: 12 amino acids. The germline gives CDR1 SGDLS, CDR2 YYNGEE. The V gene lost 8 bases and the J gene lost 6 bases, with 12 bases spanning the gap.

V usage is TRBV12-3 or TRBV12-4 and J usage is TRBJ2-1, with 13 bases lining up with TRBD2. The ends lost 6 bases at V and 9 bases at J; junction bases unmatched: 5. The CDR3 consists of 14 residues. CDR3 loop: CASSYGLAGAEQFF. In DNA, the CDR3 is TGTGCCAGCAGCTACGGACTAGCGGGAGCTGAGCAGTTCTTC.

The rearrangement links TRBV6-1 to TRBJ2-7; D might be TRBD2 (6 bases). The V end was cut by 6 bases, the J end by 0 bases, with 18 bases between. The germline CDR1 and CDR2 sequences are MNHNS and SASEGT. This CDR3 spans 16 amino acids. The CDR3 is CASSPRGGRRSYEQYF. The CDR3 DNA is TGTGCCAGCAGCCCCCGTGGGGGGAGGCGCTCCTACGAGCAGTACTTC.

This clonotype was counted a few times. The chain links TRBV20-1 to TRBJ1-5, with 7 positions matching TRBD1. The V segment lost 7 bases and the J segment 7 bases; nucleotides outside the gene matches: 10. Germline V lookup: CDR1 DFQATT, CDR2 SNEGSKA (reference sequence). This CDR3 region has 13 residues. This CDR3 is CSVKRRGRQPQHF. In DNA form, the CDR3 reads TGCAGTGTCAAAAGGAGGGGGCGACAGCCCCAGCATTTT.